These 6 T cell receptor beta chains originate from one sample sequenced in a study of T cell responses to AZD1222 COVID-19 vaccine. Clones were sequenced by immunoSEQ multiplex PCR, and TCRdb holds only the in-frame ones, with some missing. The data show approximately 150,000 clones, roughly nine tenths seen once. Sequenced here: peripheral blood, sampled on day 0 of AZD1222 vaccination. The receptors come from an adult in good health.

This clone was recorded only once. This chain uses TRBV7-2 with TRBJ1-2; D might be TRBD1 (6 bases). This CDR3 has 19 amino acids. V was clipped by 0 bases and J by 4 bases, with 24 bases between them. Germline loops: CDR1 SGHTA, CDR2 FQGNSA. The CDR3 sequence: CASSLAITQARGGIYGYTF. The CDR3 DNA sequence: TGTGCCAGCAGCTTAGCGATTACCCAGGCCAGGGGAGGTATCTATGGCTACACCTTC. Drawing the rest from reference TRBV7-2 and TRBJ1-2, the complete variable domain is GAGVSQSPSNKVTEKGKDVELRCDPISGHTALYWYRQSLGQGLEFLIYFQGNSAPDKSGLPSDRFSAERTGGSVSTLTIQRTQQEDSAVYLCASSLAITQARGGIYGYTFGSGTRLTVV.

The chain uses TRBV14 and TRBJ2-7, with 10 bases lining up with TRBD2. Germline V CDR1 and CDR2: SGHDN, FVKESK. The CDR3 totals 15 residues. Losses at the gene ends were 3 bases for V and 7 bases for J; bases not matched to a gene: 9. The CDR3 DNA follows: TGTGCCAGCAGCCAGGACAGCGGGAGGGCCCGAGAGCAGTACTTC. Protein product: CASSQDSGRAREQYF.

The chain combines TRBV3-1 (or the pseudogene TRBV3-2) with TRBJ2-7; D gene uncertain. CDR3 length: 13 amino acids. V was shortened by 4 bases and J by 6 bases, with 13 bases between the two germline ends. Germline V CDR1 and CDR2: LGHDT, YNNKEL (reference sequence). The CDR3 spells CASSPSGPFEQYF. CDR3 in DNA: TGTGCCAGCAGCCCCTCAGGACCCTTCGAGCAGTACTTC.

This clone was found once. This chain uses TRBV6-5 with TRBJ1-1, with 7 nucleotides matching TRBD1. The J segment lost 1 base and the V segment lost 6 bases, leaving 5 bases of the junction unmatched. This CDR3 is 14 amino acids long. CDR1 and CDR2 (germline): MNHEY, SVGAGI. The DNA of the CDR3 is TGTGCCAGCAGGCCGGGACAGACGAACACTGAAGCTTTCTTT. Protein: CASRPGQTNTEAFF.

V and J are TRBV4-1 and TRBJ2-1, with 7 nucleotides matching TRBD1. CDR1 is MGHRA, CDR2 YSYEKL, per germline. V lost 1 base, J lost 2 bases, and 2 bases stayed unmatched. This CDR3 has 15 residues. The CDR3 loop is CASSQGGTAYNEQFF. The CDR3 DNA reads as TGCGCCAGCAGCCAAGGTGGGACAGCCTACAATGAGCAGTTCTTC.

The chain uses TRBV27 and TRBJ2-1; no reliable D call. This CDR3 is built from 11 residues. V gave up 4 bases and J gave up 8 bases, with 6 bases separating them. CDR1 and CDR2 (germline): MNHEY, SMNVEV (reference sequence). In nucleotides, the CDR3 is TGTGCCAGCAGTTACACGGATGAGCAGTTCTTC. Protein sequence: CASSYTDEQFF.